The rows below give T cell receptor beta chains drawn from one sample of a study of shared T cell receptors in the human thymus. Assay used: immunoSEQ multiplex PCR; TCRdb lists only in-frame clones, some missing. Here the sample spans 650,000 to 950,000 clones, 80% to 90% being singletons. The same specimen was also included in a second study, on human thymus T cells.

Specimen: thymocytes. The source of these receptors is a girl younger than two with a congenital heart defect. Both conserved end residues are part of each CDR3. D genes are given only for firm matches. Clone size appears in some rows only: once, few, many, or a class for an expanded clone.

j_call d_call v_call clone_size cdr3_aa cdr3_nt
TRBJ1-2 - TRBV29-1 - CTLRGGNGYTF TGCACCTTACGGGGGGGAAATGGCTACACCTTC
TRBJ1-6 - TRBV15 - CATSRRSGSYNSPLHF TGTGCCACCAGCAGACGTAGTGGCTCCTATAATTCACCCCTCCACTTT
TRBJ1-2 - TRBV10-3 - CAIKNRASPNYGYTF TGTGCCATCAAGAACAGGGCTTCTCCTAACTATGGCTACACCTTC
TRBJ2-1 TRBD1 TRBV7-3 - CASSHGQVYNEQFF TGTGCCAGCAGCCACGGACAGGTCTACAATGAGCAGTTCTTC
TRBJ2-6 TRBD1 TRBV2 once CASSEPGTGDRSGANVLTF TGTGCCAGCAGTGAACCCGGGACAGGGGACCGCTCTGGGGCCAACGTCCTGACTTTC
TRBJ1-1 - TRBV4-1 - CASSQTGWENTEAFF TGCGCCAGCAGCCAAACAGGGTGGGAGAACACTGAAGCTTTCTTT
TRBJ2-5 - TRBV11-2 - CASSSPGRGRETQYF TGTGCCAGCAGCTCCCCGGGGCGGGGCCGGGAGACCCAGTACTTC
TRBJ1-6 - TRBV6-5 - CASSPKQSYNSPLHF TGTGCCAGCAGTCCCAAACAAAGTTATAATTCACCCCTCCACTTT
TRBJ2-5 TRBD2 TRBV5-8 - CASSWLAGAQETQYF TGTGCCAGCAGCTGGCTAGCGGGGGCCCAAGAGACCCAGTACTTC
TRBJ1-6 - TRBV2 once CASSYLPGHRPNSPLHF TGTGCCAGCAGTTACCTCCCGGGACACAGACCAAATTCCCCCCTCCACTTT
TRBJ2-7 - TRBV19 - CASSNDRPWEQYF TGTGCCAGTAGTAACGACAGGCCTTGGGAGCAGTACTTC
TRBJ2-7 TRBD1 TRBV4-1 - CASSNLQPGQGPSYYEQYF TGCGCCAGCAGCAACCTACAGCCGGGACAGGGGCCGAGTTACTACGAGCAGTACTTC
TRBJ2-5 - TRBV5-1 - CASSLSEDQETQYF TGCGCCAGCAGCTTGTCAGAGGACCAAGAGACCCAGTACTTC
TRBJ2-7 TRBD2 TRBV27 - CASRGGGGYEQYF TGTGCCAGCAGGGGCGGGGGTGGCTACGAGCAGTACTTC
TRBJ2-7 - TRBV11-2 - CASSLLSSGPSYEQYF TGTGCCAGCAGCTTACTGAGCTCCGGTCCCTCCTACGAGCAGTACTTC
TRBJ1-2 - TRBV19 once CASSLGDYGYTF TGTGCCAGTAGCCTAGGGGACTATGGCTACACCTTC
TRBJ1-2 - TRBV6-6 - CASSYSIAGNYGYTF TGTGCCAGCAGTTACTCGATTGCAGGGAACTATGGCTACACCTTC
TRBJ2-2 - TRBV7-7 once CASSLRATGELFF TGTGCTAGCAGCTTACGCGCCACCGGGGAGCTGTTTTTT
TRBJ1-1 TRBD1 TRBV28 - CASSPGQGATEAFF TGTGCCAGCAGCCCCGGACAGGGGGCTACTGAAGCTTTCTTT
TRBJ1-5 - TRBV5-8 - CASSLRQVSNQPQHF TGTGCCAGCAGCTTGAGGCAGGTTAGCAATCAGCCCCAGCATTTT
TRBJ1-2 TRBD1 TRBV7-3 - CASSPQGAKAPNYGYTF TGTGCCAGCAGCCCACAGGGGGCGAAGGCCCCGAACTATGGCTACACCTTC
TRBJ1-3 - TRBV6-1 - CASVGPRGGNTIYF TGTGCCAGCGTGGGACCCCGGGGGGGAAACACCATATATTTT
TRBJ2-1 - TRBV6-1 once CASSDGWDTPHNEQFF TGTGCCAGCAGTGATGGTTGGGACACTCCCCACAATGAGCAGTTCTTC
TRBJ2-7 TRBD1 TRBV11-2 once CASSLPGQNYEQYF TGTGCCAGCAGCTTACCGGGACAGAACTACGAGCAGTACTTC
TRBJ2-7 - TRBV28 - CASRPRWGSPNLHYEQYF TGTGCCAGCAGGCCTCGGTGGGGCAGCCCCAACCTACACTACGAGCAGTACTTC
TRBJ1-2 - TRBV15 - CATSSYPLGDTNYGYTF TGTGCCACCAGCTCCTACCCTTTGGGGGACACCAATTATGGCTACACCTTC
TRBJ2-5 TRBD2 TRBV19 - CASSVRGGSQETQYF TGTGCCAGTAGTGTTCGGGGGGGAAGCCAAGAGACCCAGTACTTC
TRBJ1-1 TRBD1 TRBV5-1 - CASSSGQGGWDTEAFF TGCGCCAGCAGCTCTGGACAGGGGGGTTGGGACACTGAAGCTTTCTTT
TRBJ2-7 TRBD2 TRBV11-2 - CASSPGLAGTYEQYF TGTGCCAGCAGTCCTGGACTAGCGGGGACCTACGAGCAGTACTTC
TRBJ1-2 - TRBV6-1 - CASSDWTTLSNYGYTF TGTGCCAGCAGTGACTGGACAACTCTCTCTAACTATGGCTACACCTTC
TRBJ2-1 - TRBV5-8 - CASSLRRGTYNEQFF TGTGCCAGCAGCCTAAGACGGGGAACCTACAATGAGCAGTTCTTC
TRBJ1-3 - TRBV4-3 once CARLSNSGNTIYF TGCGCCAGACTATCTAACTCTGGAAACACCATATATTTT
TRBJ2-2 TRBD2 TRBV4-1 - CASSQGLAGGRGTGELFF TGCGCCAGCAGCCAAGGATTAGCGGGGGGTCGGGGCACCGGGGAGCTGTTTTTT
TRBJ1-1 TRBD1 TRBV7-9 - CATRTGPPNTEAFF TGTGCCACCCGGACAGGCCCCCCCAACACTGAAGCTTTCTTT
TRBJ1-1 - TRBV15 - CATSREVRDLNTEAFF TGTGCCACCAGCAGAGAGGTACGGGATTTGAACACTGAAGCTTTCTTT
TRBJ2-1 TRBD1 TRBV6-5 - CASSLRDRSNEQLF TGTGCCAGCAGCCTACGGGACAGGTCCAATGAGCAGCTCTTC
TRBJ2-7 - TRBV19 - CASSKAGGTYEQYF TGTGCCAGTAGTAAAGCAGGGGGGACCTACGAGCAGTACTTC
TRBJ2-5 - TRBV11-2 once CASSLDSSPEEGYQETQYF TGTGCCAGCAGCTTAGACTCATCCCCCGAGGAGGGTTACCAAGAGACCCAGTACTTC
TRBJ1-2 - TRBV28 - CASSPKVRGYGYTF TGTGCCAGCAGTCCGAAGGTTAGGGGATATGGCTACACCTTC
TRBJ2-1 TRBD1 TRBV27 - CASSQPGQVTHNEQFF TGTGCCAGCAGTCAGCCGGGACAGGTCACCCACAATGAGCAGTTCTTC
TRBJ2-7 - TRBV5-1 - CASSLVGGANEQYF TGCGCCAGCAGCTTGGTGGGGGGTGCCAACGAGCAGTACTTC
TRBJ1-1 - TRBV6-5 - CASSYSMVRDDDEAFF TGTGCCAGCAGTTACTCAATGGTCAGGGATGATGATGAAGCTTTCTTT
TRBJ1-1 - TRBV2 - CASIRGYPEAFF TGTGCCAGCATTAGGGGGTACCCTGAAGCTTTCTTT